Each of the 25 T cell receptor beta chains below was sequenced from the same sample in a study of PD-L1 blockade in urothelial cancer. Time point here: peripheral blood 6 weeks after treatment start. TCRdb's table, derived via immunoSEQ multiplex PCR, lists solely in-frame clones and lacks some. The sample consists of around 29,000 clones, roughly 80% of them appearing once. The material was PBMCs, obtained around atezolizumab (anti-PD-L1) treatment. The receptors were sampled from a man aged 65-85 years with urothelial cancer.

The chain uses TRBV5-5 and TRBJ1-1; no clear D. V was clipped by 3 bases and J by 3 bases, with 12 bases between them. Germline V gene lookup returns CDR1 SGHKS and CDR2 YYEKEE (reference sequence). This CDR3 contains 14 residues. The CDR3 loop is CASSWSQRDTEAFF. CDR3 DNA: TGTGCCAGCAGCTGGAGCCAGCGCGACACTGAAGCTTTCTTT. Together with reference TRBV5-5 and TRBJ1-1, the CDR3 gives the full variable domain: DAGVTQSPTHLIKTRGQQVTLRCSPISGHKSVSWYQQVLGQGPQFIFQYYEKEERGRGNFPDRFSARQFPNYSSELNVNALLLGDSALYLCASSWSQRDTEAFFGQGTRLTVV.

The table lists this clone with a count of one. The chain is built from TRBV28 and TRBJ2-1, with 12 bases fitting TRBD1. V shed 8 bases and J 8 bases; nucleotides not matched to a gene: 10. This CDR3 is built from 15 residues. The V gene's germline CDR1 is MDHEN and CDR2 SYDVKM. The CDR3 loop is CASEKPGQGADEQFF. In nucleotides, the CDR3 is TGTGCCAGCGAGAAACCGGGACAGGGGGCGGATGAGCAGTTCTTC.

The J gene is TRBJ2-5, the V gene TRBV27; 9 bases match TRBD2. The V and J ends lost 6 bases and 0 bases, in that order; junction bases with no gene match: 5. The germline V gene has CDR1 MNHEY and CDR2 SMNVEV (reference sequence). The CDR3 totals 15 residues. CDR3 in amino acids: CASSQASGNQETQYF. In nucleotides, the CDR3 is TGTGCCAGCAGCCAGGCTAGCGGGAACCAAGAGACCCAGTACTTC.

The chain combines TRBV7-9 with TRBJ2-2; D might be TRBD2 (5 bases). The CDR3 consists of 14 residues. Trimming left V 4 bases short and J 4 bases short, with 10 bases between. The germline gives CDR1 SEHNR, CDR2 FQNEAQ (reference sequence). The CDR3 DNA follows: TGTGCCAGCAGCTGGAGCGGCAGCACCGGGGAGCTGTTTTTT. This encodes CASSWSGSTGELFF.

V is TRBV28 and J is TRBJ1-2, with TRBD1 matching 9 bases. The CDR3 covers 15 residues. The V segment lost 6 bases and the J segment 4 bases; nucleotides outside the gene matches: 9. Germline V gene sequence: CDR1 MDHEN, CDR2 SYDVKM. The CDR3 here is CASRLPGQGGYGYTF. The CDR3 DNA follows: TGTGCCAGCAGGCTACCGGGACAGGGCGGCTATGGCTACACCTTC.

This clone was detected only once. The gene calls are TRBV19 and TRBJ1-3, with TRBD1 identical over 7 bases. The V gene's germline CDR1 is LNHDA and CDR2 SQIVND (reference sequence). The CDR3 spans 16 residues. Trimming removed 3 bases from V and 0 bases from J; junction bases left unmatched: 5. This CDR3 is CASSIGTASSGNTIYF. The CDR3 bases are TGTGCCAGTAGTATCGGGACAGCCAGCTCTGGAAACACCATATATTTT.

V is TRBV2 and J is TRBJ2-5; possible D gene TRBD2, 6 bases. Germline CDR1 and CDR2: SNHLY and FYNNEI. V shed 6 bases and J shed 5 bases, with 16 bases lying between them. The length of the CDR3 is 14 residues. This CDR3 reads CASRGRDGKETQYF. CDR3 coding DNA: TGTGCCAGCAGAGGGCGGGACGGGAAGGAGACCCAGTACTTC.

This clone was seen once. The chain uses TRBV9 and TRBJ2-7; possible D gene TRBD1, 6 bases. Germline V lookup: CDR1 SGDLS, CDR2 YYNGEE. The CDR3 sequence is 14 residues long. V lost 0 bases, J lost 5 bases, and 12 bases lay in between. DNA for the CDR3: TGTGCCAGCAGCGTAGCAGGGGTCGGGAACGAGCAGTACTTC. Its protein product is CASSVAGVGNEQYF.

The chain has TRBV6-5 and TRBJ2-2; TRBD2 agrees at 7 bases. Germline V CDR1 and CDR2: MNHEY, SVGAGI. The CDR3 consists of 15 residues. V shed 2 bases, J shed 5 bases, and the junction held 5 bases outside the gene matches. The CDR3 coding sequence is TGTGCCAGCAGTTACCGTGTCGGGAGGACCGGGGAGCTGTTTTTT. Translating gives CASSYRVGRTGELFF.

The chain is built from TRBV5-1 and TRBJ1-2, with TRBD1 matching over 10 bases. V dropped 3 bases and J dropped 8; count of bases not matched to a gene: 7. The CDR3 is 14 amino acids. Per the germline V gene, CDR1 is SGHRS and CDR2 is YFSETQ. This CDR3 is CASSSWTGGQGYTF. CDR3 nucleotides: TGCGCCAGCAGCTCATGGACAGGGGGACAGGGCTACACCTTC.

The chain couples TRBV7-9 to TRBJ2-7; D perhaps matches TRBD2 (5 bases). V lost 5 bases and J 0 bases, leaving 11 bases between the germline ends. Germline V CDR1 and CDR2: SEHNR, FQNEAQ (reference sequence). This CDR3 region has 14 residues. CDR3 protein: CASSPQGSSYEQYF. CDR3 bases: TGTGCCAGCAGCCCCCAAGGGAGCTCCTACGAGCAGTACTTC.

This clone was counted between two and nine times. This chain links TRBV2 with TRBJ2-2; D is perhaps TRBD2 (6 bases). CDR1 SNHLY and CDR2 FYNNEI come from the germline V gene. CDR3 length equals 13 residues. Trimming took off 4 bases at V and 7 bases at J, with 10 bases between the two ends. The CDR3 region is CASSAVRGGELFF. In nucleotides, the CDR3 is TGTGCCAGCAGTGCAGTGCGGGGCGGGGAGCTGTTTTTT. The whole variable domain, remainder taken from reference TRBV2 and TRBJ2-2, is EPEVTQTPSHQVTQMGQEVILRCVPISNHLYFYWYRQILGQKVEFLVSFYNNEISEKSEIFDDQFSVERPDGSNFTLKIRSTKLEDSAMYFCASSAVRGGELFFGEGSRLTVL.

V usage is TRBV27 and J usage is TRBJ2-7; 13 nucleotides line up with TRBD2. Trimming cost V 5 bases and J 6 bases; bases outside gene matches: 10. Germline V gene sequence: CDR1 MNHEY, CDR2 SMNVEV (reference sequence). The CDR3 runs to 16 residues. The CDR3 spells CASSRTSGGGLGEQYF. CDR3 coding DNA: TGTGCCAGCAGTAGGACTAGCGGGGGAGGTCTGGGCGAGCAGTACTTC.

The CDR3: CASSATSTGGLEQYF. The DNA of the CDR3 is TGTGCCAGTAGTGCAACGTCGACAGGAGGCCTCGAGCAGTACTTC. This chain connects TRBV19 to TRBJ2-7; the D gene is possibly TRBD1 (6 bases). V dropped 5 bases and J dropped 6 bases, with 20 bases sitting between them. The CDR3 sequence is 15 residues long. Per the germline V gene, CDR1 is LNHDA and CDR2 is SQIVND (reference sequence).

The chain links TRBV12-5 to TRBJ1-1, with unresolved D. The germline V gene has CDR1 LGHNT and CDR2 FRNRAP. The CDR3 spans 14 residues. V dropped 1 base and J dropped 5 bases, with 11 bases sitting between them. The chain's CDR3 is CASGLASGPTEAFF. The CDR3 DNA reads TGTGCTAGTGGTTTGGCCAGCGGGCCTACTGAAGCTTTCTTT.

This clone was counted once. The chain couples TRBV4-3 to TRBJ2-7; 9 bases align to TRBD2. V was clipped by 2 bases and J by 0 bases; unmatched bases: 5. Germline-derived CDR1 and CDR2 are LGHNA and YSLEER. CDR3 length: 16 residues. The CDR3 sequence: CASSQRGGVDSYEQYF. DNA for the CDR3: TGCGCCAGCAGCCAACGCGGGGGGGTTGACTCCTACGAGCAGTACTTC.

The rearrangement links TRBV5-4 to TRBJ2-1; perhaps TRBD1 as D (5 bases). Trimming took 0 bases from V and 3 from J, leaving 10 bases between them. Germline V lookup: CDR1 SGHNT, CDR2 YYREEE (reference sequence). This CDR3 has 15 residues. The CDR3 reads CASSLGGQGYNEQFF. CDR3 nucleotides: TGTGCCAGCAGCTTGGGGGGCCAGGGCTACAATGAGCAGTTCTTC.

The V call is TRBV5-1, the J call TRBJ1-1, with D possibly being TRBD1 (5 bases). The CDR3 has 16 amino acids. V lost 3 bases and J lost 5, with 20 bases in between. Germline loops: CDR1 SGHRS, CDR2 YFSETQ. The chain's CDR3 is CASSSLPRTYITEAFF. CDR3 nucleotide sequence: TGCGCCAGCAGCTCCCTCCCTCGGACATATATAACTGAAGCTTTCTTT.

This rearrangement joins TRBV13 to TRBJ2-5, with D possibly TRBD1 on 6 matching bases. The CDR3 length is 16 residues. CDR1 is PRHDT, CDR2 FYEKMQ, per germline (reference sequence). With 5 bases removed from V and 7 bases from J, the gap between germline ends came to 23 bases. CDR3 sequence reads: CASSERKQGILRTQYF. CDR3 bases: TGTGCCAGCAGCGAACGGAAACAGGGTATCTTAAGGACCCAGTACTTC.

The chain is built from TRBV6-5 and TRBJ2-2; TRBD1 matches 10 bases. The CDR3 runs to 15 residues. After removal of 5 bases from V and 5 bases from J, the junction contained 5 bases not matched to a gene. CDR1 and CDR2 (germline): MNHEY, SVGAGI. CDR3 loop: CASSPWTGGTGELFF. For the CDR3, the DNA is TGTGCCAGCAGTCCATGGACAGGGGGGACCGGGGAGCTGTTTTTT.

For the CDR3, the DNA is TGTGCCACCAGCAGAGATGGGGAGACTGGGGCCAACGTCCTGACTTTC. This translates into CATSRDGETGANVLTF. The chain combines TRBV15 with TRBJ2-6; D perhaps matches TRBD2 (5 bases). Germline CDR1 and CDR2: LNHNV and YYDKDF (reference sequence). There are 16 residues in the CDR3. Between the trimmed V and J ends, which lost 0 bases and 2 bases, there was a span of 8 bases.

The J gene is TRBJ2-7, the V gene TRBV6-4, with 8 bases that match TRBD1. With V trimmed by 6 bases and J by 4 bases, 11 bases remained unmatched. Germline-derived CDR1 and CDR2 are MRHNA and SNTAGT. The CDR3 spans 15 residues. CDR3 sequence: CASRGQRQGAYEQYF. The CDR3 bases are TGTGCCAGCAGGGGCCAACGGCAGGGGGCATACGAGCAGTACTTC.

The V and J genes are TRBV7-3 and TRBJ1-1; D is possibly TRBD1 (5 bases). Germline CDR1 and CDR2: SGHTA and FQGTGA. CDR3 length: 13 amino acids. Trimming took off 8 bases at V and 1 base at J, with 11 bases between the two ends. The CDR3 bases are TGTGCCAGCCGCGGGGGGGGGAACACTGAAGCTTTCTTT. The encoded protein is CASRGGGNTEAFF.

The chain recombines TRBV27 with TRBJ1-1; unclear D gene. From germline, CDR1 is MNHEY and CDR2 SMNVEV (reference sequence). Trimming removed 5 bases at V and 4 bases at J, with 14 bases between. The CDR3 spans 14 residues. The CDR3 sequence is CASSPRRGFTEAFF. The CDR3 DNA follows: TGTGCCAGCAGTCCGCGGAGAGGGTTCACTGAAGCTTTCTTT.

The chain combines TRBV6-5 with TRBJ2-7, with 12 bases identical to TRBD2. CDR1 and CDR2 from the germline V gene are MNHEY and SVGAGI. Trimming removed 5 bases from V and 2 bases from J; junction bases left unmatched: 1. The CDR3 consists of 14 residues. As DNA, the CDR3 is TGTGCCAGCAGTCTAGCGGGAGGGGCCTACGAGCAGTACTTC. The encoded protein is CASSLAGGAYEQYF.